Listed below are T cell receptor beta chains from one sample, sequenced in a study of blood T cell repertoires in COVID-19. Only in-frame clones appear in the TCRdb table, and some are missing; sequencing was by immunoSEQ multiplex PCR. Here the sample spans 220,000 or so clones, around 90% being singletons. Sequenced: PBMCs or T cells enriched from blood (not recorded which). The receptors originated from a man aged 45 to 65 who had been exposed to COVID-19. Both conserved end residues are part of each CDR3. D genes are given only for firm matches. The listing skips clone size in some rows; elsewhere it reads once, few, many or a size class.

cdr3_length,clone_size,d_call,v_call,j_call,cdr3_aa,cdr3_nt
15,-,-,TRBV30,TRBJ1-2,CAWSKSGSVNYGYTF,TGTGCCTGGAGTAAGTCAGGGTCGGTTAACTATGGCTACACCTTC
13,-,-,TRBV4-1,TRBJ2-1,CASSQGRSYEQFF,TGCGCCAGCAGCCAAGGGAGAAGCTATGAGCAGTTCTTC
14,few,-,TRBV6-5,TRBJ1-5,CASRADWSNQPQHF,TGTGCCAGCAGGGCGGATTGGAGCAATCAGCCCCAGCATTTT
13,-,-,TRBV9,TRBJ1-5,CASSRGGNQPQHF,TGTGCCAGCAGCCGGGGGGGCAATCAGCCCCAGCATTTT
16,-,TRBD2,TRBV5-1,TRBJ2-1,CASSLGLAGGTNEQFF,TGCGCCAGCAGCTTGGGACTAGCGGGAGGTACAAATGAGCAGTTCTTC
14,-,-,TRBV4-1,TRBJ2-5,CASSNTPGQETQYF,TGCGCCAGCAGCAACACCCCGGGGCAAGAGACCCAGTACTTC
14,-,-,TRBV7-2,TRBJ1-1,CASSLYDRYTEAFF,TGTGCCAGCAGCTTATATGACAGGTACACTGAAGCTTTCTTT
16,-,TRBD1,TRBV28,TRBJ1-2,CASSPNPGTGDYGYTF,TGTGCCAGCAGTCCCAACCCCGGGACAGGGGACTATGGCTACACCTTC
12,-,TRBD1,TRBV7-6,TRBJ2-3,CASSYPGGTQYF,TGTGCCAGCAGCTACCCAGGGGGTACGCAGTATTTT
12,-,-,TRBV28,TRBJ1-5,CASSFTDQPQHF,TGTGCCAGCAGTTTTACTGATCAGCCCCAGCATTTT